In its sample, the clone carrying this T cell receptor (beta chain) was seen many times. Its specificity is not known. These data are taken from a study of human T cells and chemical hapten exposure. The library tagged individual cDNA molecules with unique molecular identifiers. MiXCR was run by TCRdb on the RACE reads, yielding one entry per CDR3 protein. The sample consists of roughly 380,000 distinct CDR3 sequences, roughly 4.6% of them appearing once. Study outcomes and limitations: Expanded TCRs were compared with controls, and the expanded TCRs formed significantly more large CDR3 similarity clusters.

Indicated time point: pre-sensitization, week 0. Indicated treatment: therapeutic diphenylcyclopropenone sensitization with weekly scalp DPC. Germline CDR1 reads SEHNR; CDR2 reads FQNEAQ (reference sequence). Trimming took off 4 bases at V and 2 bases at J, with 13 bases between the two ends. The CDR3 totals 15 residues. This clonotype was obtained from a woman between 50 and 59 years old with alopecia areata. Some clones in this sample may be carry-over from other donors' samples. This sample comprised whole blood, obtained in connection with sensitization to the hapten diphenylcyclopropenone (DPC). V usage is TRBV7-9 and J usage is TRBJ2-3; tentatively, D is TRBD1 (7 bases). CDR3 coding DNA: TGTGCCAGCAGCTCAGGGGGGACTTACACAGATACGCAGTATTTT. Translated, it gives CASSSGGTYTDTQYF.